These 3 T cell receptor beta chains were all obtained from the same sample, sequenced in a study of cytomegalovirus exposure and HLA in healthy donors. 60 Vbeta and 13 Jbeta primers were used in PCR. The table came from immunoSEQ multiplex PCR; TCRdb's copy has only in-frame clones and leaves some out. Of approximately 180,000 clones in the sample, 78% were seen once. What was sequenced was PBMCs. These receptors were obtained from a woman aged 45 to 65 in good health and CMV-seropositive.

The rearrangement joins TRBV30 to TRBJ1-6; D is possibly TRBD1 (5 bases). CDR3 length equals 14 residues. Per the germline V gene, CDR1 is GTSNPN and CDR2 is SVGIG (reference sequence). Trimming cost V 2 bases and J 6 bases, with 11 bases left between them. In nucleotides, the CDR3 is TGTGCCTGGAGTCAGGGATCCGCTAATTCACCCCTCCACTTT. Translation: CAWSQGSANSPLHF. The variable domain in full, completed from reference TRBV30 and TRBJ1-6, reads SQTIHQWPATLVQPVGSPLSLECTVEGTSNPNLYWYRQAAGRGLQLLFYSVGIGQISSEVPQNLSASRPQDRQFILSSKKLLLSDSGFYLCAWSQGSANSPLHFGNGTRLTVT.

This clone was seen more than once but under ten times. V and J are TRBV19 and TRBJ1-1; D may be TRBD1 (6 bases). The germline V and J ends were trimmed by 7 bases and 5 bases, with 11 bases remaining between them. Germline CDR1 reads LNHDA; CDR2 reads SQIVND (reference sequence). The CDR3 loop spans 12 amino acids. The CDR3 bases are TGTGCCAGTAAGGGGGGGCGGACTGAAGCTTTCTTT. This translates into CASKGGRTEAFF.

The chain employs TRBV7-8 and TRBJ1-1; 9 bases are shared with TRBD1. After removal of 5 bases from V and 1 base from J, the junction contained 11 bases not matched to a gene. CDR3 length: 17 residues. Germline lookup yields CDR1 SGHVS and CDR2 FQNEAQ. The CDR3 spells CASSPLHMTGGNTEAFF. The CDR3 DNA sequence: TGTGCCAGCAGCCCCCTCCATATGACAGGGGGGAACACTGAAGCTTTCTTT.